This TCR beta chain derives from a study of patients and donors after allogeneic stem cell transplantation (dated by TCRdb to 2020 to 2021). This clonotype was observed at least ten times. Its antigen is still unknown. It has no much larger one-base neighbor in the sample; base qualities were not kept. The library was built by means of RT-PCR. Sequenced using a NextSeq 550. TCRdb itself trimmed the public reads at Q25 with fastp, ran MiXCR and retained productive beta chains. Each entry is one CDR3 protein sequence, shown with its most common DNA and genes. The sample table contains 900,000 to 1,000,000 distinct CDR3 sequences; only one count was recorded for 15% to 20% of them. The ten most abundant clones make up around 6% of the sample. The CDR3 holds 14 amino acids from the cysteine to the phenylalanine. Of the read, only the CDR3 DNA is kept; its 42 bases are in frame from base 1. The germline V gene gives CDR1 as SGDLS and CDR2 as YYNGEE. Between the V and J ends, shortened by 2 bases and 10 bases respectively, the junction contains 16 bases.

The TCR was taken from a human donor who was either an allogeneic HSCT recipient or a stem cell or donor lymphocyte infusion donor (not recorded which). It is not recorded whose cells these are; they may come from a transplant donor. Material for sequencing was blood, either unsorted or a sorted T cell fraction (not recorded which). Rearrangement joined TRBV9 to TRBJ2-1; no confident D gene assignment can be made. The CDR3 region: CASSVKTSSSEQFF. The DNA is TGTGCCAGCAGCGTCAAAACGTCCTCGTCAGAGCAGTTCTTC.